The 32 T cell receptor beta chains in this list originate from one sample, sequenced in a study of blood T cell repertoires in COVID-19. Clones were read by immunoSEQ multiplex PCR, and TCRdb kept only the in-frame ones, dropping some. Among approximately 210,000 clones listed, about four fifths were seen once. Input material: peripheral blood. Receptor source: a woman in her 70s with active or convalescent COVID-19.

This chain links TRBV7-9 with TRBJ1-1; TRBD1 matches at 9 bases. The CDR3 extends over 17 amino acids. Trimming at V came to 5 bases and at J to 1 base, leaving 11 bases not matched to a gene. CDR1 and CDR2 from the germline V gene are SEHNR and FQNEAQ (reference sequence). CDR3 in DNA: TGTGCCAGCAGCCGACGACGCGAGGGACAGGGGAACACTGAAGCTTTCTTT. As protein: CASSRRREGQGNTEAFF.

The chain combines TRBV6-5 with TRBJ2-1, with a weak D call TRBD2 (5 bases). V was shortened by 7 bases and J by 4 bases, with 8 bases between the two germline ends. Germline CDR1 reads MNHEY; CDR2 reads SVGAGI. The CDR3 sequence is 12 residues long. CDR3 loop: CASNPGYNEQFF. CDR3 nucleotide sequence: TGTGCCAGCAATCCGGGGTACAATGAGCAGTTCTTC.

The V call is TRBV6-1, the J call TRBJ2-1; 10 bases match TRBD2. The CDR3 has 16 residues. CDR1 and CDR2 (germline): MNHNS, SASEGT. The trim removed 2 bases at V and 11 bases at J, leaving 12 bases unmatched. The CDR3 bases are TGTGCCAGCAGTGAACGGGGTGCTAGCGGGGGCGTGCAGCAGTTCTTC. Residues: CASSERGASGGVQQFF.

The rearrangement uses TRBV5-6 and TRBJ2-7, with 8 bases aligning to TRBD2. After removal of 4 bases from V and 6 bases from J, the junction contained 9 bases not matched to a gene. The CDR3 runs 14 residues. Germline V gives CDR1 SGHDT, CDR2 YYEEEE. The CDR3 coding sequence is TGTGCCAGCAGCCCAGCGGGAGAGGATGGCGAGCAGTACTTC. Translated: CASSPAGEDGEQYF.

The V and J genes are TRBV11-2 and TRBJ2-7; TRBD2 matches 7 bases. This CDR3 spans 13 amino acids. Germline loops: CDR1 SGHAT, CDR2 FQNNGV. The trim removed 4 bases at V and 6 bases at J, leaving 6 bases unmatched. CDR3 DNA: TGTGCCAGCAGCTCCGGACTAGGGCGCGAGCAGTACTTC. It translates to CASSSGLGREQYF.

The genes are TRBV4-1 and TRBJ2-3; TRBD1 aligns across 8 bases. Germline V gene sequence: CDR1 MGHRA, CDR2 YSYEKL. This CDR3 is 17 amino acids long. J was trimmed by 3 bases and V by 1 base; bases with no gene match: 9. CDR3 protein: CASSQAPPGGLTDTQYF. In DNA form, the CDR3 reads TGCGCCAGCAGCCAAGCCCCCCCAGGGGGCTTGACAGATACGCAGTATTTT.

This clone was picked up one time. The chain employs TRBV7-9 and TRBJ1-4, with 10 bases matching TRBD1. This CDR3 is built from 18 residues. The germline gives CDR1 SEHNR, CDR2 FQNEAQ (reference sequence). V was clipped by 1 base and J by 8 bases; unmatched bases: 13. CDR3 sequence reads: CASSLGGTGAAIGEKLFF. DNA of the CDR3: TGTGCCAGCAGCTTAGGCGGGACAGGGGCGGCGATAGGGGAAAAACTGTTTTTT.

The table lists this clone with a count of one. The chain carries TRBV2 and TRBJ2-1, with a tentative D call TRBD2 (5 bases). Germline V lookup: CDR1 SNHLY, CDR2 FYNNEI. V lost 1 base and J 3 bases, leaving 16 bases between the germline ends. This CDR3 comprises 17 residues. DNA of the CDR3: TGTGCCAGCAGTGAAGTGGGCCTAGCCGGGCTCTACAATGAGCAGTTCTTC. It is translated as CASSEVGLAGLYNEQFF. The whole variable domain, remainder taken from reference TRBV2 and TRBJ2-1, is EPEVTQTPSHQVTQMGQEVILRCVPISNHLYFYWYRQILGQKVEFLVSFYNNEISEKSEIFDDQFSVERPDGSNFTLKIRSTKLEDSAMYFCASSEVGLAGLYNEQFFGPGTRLTVL.

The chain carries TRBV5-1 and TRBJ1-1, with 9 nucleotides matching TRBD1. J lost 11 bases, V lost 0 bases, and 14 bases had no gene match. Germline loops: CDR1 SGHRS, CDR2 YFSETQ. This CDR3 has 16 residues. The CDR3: CASSLETGTGPDWAFF. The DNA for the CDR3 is TGCGCCAGCAGCTTGGAAACCGGGACAGGGCCGGACTGGGCTTTCTTT.

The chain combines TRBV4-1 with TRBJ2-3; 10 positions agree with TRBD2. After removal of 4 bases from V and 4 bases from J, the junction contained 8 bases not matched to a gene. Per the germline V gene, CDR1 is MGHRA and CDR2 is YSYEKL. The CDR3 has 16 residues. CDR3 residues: CASSLEPGLAPDTQYF. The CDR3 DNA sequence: TGCGCCAGCAGCCTAGAACCGGGACTAGCGCCAGATACGCAGTATTTT.

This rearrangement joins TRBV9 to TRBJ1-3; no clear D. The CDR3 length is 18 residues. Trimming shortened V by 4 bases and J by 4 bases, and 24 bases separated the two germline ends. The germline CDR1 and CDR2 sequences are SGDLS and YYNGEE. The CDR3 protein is CASSPDVPGSVVGNTIYF. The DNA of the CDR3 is TGTGCCAGCAGCCCGGACGTTCCGGGGTCCGTTGTAGGAAACACCATATATTTT.

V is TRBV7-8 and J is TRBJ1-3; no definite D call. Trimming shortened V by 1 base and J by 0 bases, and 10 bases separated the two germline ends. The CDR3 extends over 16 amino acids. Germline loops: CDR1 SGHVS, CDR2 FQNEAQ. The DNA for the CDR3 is TGTGCCAGCAGCTTAGGGGCGAAGGTCTCTGGAAACACCATATATTTT. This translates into CASSLGAKVSGNTIYF. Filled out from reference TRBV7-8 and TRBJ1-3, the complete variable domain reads GAGVSQSPRYKVAKRGQDVALRCDPISGHVSLFWYQQALGQGPEFLTYFQNEAQLDKSGLPSDRFFAERPEGSVSTLKIQRTQQEDSAVYLCASSLGAKVSGNTIYFGEGSWLTVV.

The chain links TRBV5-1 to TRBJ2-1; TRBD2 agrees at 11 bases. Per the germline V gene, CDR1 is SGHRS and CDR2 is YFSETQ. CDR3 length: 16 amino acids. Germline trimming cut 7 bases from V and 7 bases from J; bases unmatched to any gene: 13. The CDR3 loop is CASAPRGLAGGNEQFF. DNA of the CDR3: TGCGCCAGCGCTCCGCGGGGCCTAGCGGGAGGAAATGAGCAGTTCTTC.

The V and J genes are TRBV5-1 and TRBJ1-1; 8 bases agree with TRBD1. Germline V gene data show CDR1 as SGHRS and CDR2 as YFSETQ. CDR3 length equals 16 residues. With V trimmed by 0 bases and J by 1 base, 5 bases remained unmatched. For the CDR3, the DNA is TGCGCCAGCAGCTTGGCGCAGGGGGCAACGAACACTGAAGCTTTCTTT. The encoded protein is CASSLAQGATNTEAFF.

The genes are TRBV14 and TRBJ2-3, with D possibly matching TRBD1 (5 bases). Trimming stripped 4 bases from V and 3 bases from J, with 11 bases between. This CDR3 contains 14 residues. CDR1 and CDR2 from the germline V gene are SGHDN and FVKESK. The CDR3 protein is CASSPGLWTDTQYF. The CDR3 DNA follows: TGTGCCAGCAGCCCAGGGTTGTGGACAGATACGCAGTATTTT.

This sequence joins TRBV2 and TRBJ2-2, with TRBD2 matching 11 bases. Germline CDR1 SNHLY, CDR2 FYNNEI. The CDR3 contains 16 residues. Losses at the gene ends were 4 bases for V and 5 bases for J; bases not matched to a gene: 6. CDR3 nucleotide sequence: TGTGCCAGCAGTGCCCGACTAGCGGGATTTACCGGGGAGCTGTTTTTT. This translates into CASSARLAGFTGELFF.

The CDR3 bases are TGTGCCAGCAGTGAAGCGCTTGGCAGGGTTCGTCAGCCCCAGCATTTT. Translated: CASSEALGRVRQPQHF. The chain carries TRBV6-1 and TRBJ1-5; TRBD1 might be the D (5 bases). This CDR3 is 16 amino acids long. Deletions cut 0 bases from V and 6 bases from J, with 15 bases between. Germline values: CDR1 MNHNS, CDR2 SASEGT.

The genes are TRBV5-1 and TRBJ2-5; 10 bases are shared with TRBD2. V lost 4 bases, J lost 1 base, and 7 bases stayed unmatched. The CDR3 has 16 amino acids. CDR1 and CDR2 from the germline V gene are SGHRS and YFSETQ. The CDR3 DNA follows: TGCGCCAGCAGCGGGAGCGGGAGGGGCCCCCAAGAGACCCAGTACTTC. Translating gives CASSGSGRGPQETQYF.

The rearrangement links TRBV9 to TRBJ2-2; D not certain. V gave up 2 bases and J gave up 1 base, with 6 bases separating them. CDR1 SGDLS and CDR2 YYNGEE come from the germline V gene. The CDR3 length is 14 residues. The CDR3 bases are TGTGCCAGCAGCGTCACTGGGAACACCGGGGAGCTGTTTTTT. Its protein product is CASSVTGNTGELFF.

The CDR3 is CASSLDRGQADTIYF. The CDR3 DNA sequence: TGTGCCAGCAGCTTGGACAGGGGGCAGGCGGACACCATATATTTT. This rearrangement joins TRBV7-9 to TRBJ1-3; 11 bases map to TRBD1. The CDR3 runs 15 residues. Germline CDR1 reads SEHNR; CDR2 reads FQNEAQ (reference sequence). J was trimmed by 8 bases and V by 3 bases; bases with no gene match: 6.

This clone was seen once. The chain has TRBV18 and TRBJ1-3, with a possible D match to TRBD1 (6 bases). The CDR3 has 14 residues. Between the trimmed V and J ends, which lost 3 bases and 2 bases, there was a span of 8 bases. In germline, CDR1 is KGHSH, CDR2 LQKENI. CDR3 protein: CASSPSGAGNTIYF. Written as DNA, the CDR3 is TGTGCCAGCTCACCGTCAGGGGCTGGAAACACCATATATTTT.

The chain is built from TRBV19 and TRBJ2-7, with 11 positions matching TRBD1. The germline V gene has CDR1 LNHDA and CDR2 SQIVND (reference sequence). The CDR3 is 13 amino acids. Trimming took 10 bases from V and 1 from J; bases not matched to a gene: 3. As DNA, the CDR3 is TGTGCCACCCGGGACAGGGGGTCCTACGAGCAGTACTTC. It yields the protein CATRDRGSYEQYF.

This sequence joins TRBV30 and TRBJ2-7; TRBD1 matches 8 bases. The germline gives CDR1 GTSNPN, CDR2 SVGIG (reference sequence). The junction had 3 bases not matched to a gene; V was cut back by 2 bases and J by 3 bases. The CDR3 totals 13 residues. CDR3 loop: CAWSTGGNYEQYF. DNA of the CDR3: TGTGCCTGGAGTACAGGGGGAAACTACGAGCAGTACTTC.

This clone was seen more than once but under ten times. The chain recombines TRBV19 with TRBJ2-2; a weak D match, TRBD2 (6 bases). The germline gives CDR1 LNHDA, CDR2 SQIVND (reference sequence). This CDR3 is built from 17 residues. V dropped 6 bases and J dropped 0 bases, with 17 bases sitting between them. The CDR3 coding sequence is TGTGCCAGTAGGGGGCGGGGCGGACTTTCGAACACCGGGGAGCTGTTTTTT. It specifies CASRGRGGLSNTGELFF.

CDR3 DNA sequence: TGTGCCAGCAGCTTAAGGGACAGCTATGGCTACACCTTC. Amino acids: CASSLRDSYGYTF. The V call is TRBV11-2, the J call TRBJ1-2, with 7 bases lining up with TRBD1. Per germline, CDR1 SGHAT and CDR2 FQNNGV. The CDR3 runs 13 residues. Trimming cost V 2 bases and J 4 bases; bases outside gene matches: 1.

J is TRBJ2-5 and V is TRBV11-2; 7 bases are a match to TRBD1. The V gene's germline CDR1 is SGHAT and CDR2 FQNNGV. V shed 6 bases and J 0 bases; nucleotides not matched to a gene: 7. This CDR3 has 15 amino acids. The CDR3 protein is CASRDTTGYQETQYF. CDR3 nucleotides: TGTGCCAGCAGGGATACGACAGGGTACCAAGAGACCCAGTACTTC.

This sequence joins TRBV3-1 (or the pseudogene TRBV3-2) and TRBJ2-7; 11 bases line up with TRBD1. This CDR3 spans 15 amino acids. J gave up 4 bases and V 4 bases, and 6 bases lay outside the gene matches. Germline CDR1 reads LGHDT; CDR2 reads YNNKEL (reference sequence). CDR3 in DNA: TGTGCCAGCAGCCTCCTCGGGACAGGGGGGTACGAGCAGTACTTC. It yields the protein CASSLLGTGGYEQYF.

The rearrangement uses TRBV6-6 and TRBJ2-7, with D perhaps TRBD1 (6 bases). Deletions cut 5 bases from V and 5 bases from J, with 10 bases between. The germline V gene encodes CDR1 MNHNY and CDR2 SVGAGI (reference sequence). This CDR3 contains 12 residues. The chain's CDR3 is CASSQQGDEQYF. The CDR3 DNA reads TGTGCCAGCAGTCAACAGGGAGACGAGCAGTACTTC.

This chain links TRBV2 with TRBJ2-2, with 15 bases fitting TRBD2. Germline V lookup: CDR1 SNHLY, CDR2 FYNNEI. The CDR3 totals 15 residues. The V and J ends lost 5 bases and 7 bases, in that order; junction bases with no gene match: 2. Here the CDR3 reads CASSWTSGRGGELFF. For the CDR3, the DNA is TGTGCCAGCAGTTGGACTAGCGGGAGGGGCGGGGAGCTGTTTTTT.

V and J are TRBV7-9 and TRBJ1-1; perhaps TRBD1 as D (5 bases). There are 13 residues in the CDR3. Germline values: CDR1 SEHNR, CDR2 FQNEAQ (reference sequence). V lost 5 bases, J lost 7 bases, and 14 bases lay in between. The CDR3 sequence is CASSVDGGGEAFF. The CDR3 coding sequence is TGTGCCAGCAGCGTGGACGGGGGTGGTGAAGCTTTCTTT.

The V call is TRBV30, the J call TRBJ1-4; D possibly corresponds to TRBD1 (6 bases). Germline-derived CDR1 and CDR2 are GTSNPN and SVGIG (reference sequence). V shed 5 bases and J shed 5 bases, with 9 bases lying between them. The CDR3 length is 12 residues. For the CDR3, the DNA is TGTGCCTGGGCGGACAGCAATGAAAAACTGTTTTTT. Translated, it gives CAWADSNEKLFF.

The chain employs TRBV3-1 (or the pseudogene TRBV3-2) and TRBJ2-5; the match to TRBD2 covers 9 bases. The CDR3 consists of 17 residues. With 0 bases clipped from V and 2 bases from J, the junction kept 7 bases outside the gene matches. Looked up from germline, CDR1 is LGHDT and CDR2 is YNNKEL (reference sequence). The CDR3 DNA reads TGTGCCAGCAGCCAAGATTTGGCGGGAGGGGGTCAAGAGACCCAGTACTTC. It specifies CASSQDLAGGGQETQYF.